This TCR beta chain emerged from a study of identical twins listed by TCRdb under 2016. In the study overall: The study deep-sequenced TCR alpha and beta repertoires from monozygotic twins, unrelated adults of various ages and cord blood to test whether fetal clonotypes persist. Replicate twin experiments were performed at different times using different library preparation protocols to rule out contamination. Overall study outcomes, separate from this receptor: A weaker excess of twin sharing was found in beta out-of-frame sequences because the signal-to-noise ratio was lowered by fewer shared sequences. Because the same donors could not be followed over many years, conclusions were based on cross-sectional statistical analysis. Invariant T cells such as MAIT and iNKT could partly confound zero-insertion analyses, though diverse VJ usage argued against this for most clonotypes. Compared with coincidental sharing between unrelated individuals, out-of-frame TCR alpha sequences shared between twins had an excess of sequences with low generation probability. Fewer insertions were carried by abundant cord blood beta clonotypes; a weaker similar trend was observed in young adult naive repertoires, while no such trend was observed in memory repertoires. Recombination models systematically underestimated out-of-frame TCR alpha sharing in monozygotic twins but agreed with sharing between unrelated individuals.

CDR1 and CDR2, looked up from the germline V gene (reference sequence), are DFQATT and SNEGSKA. There are 17 amino acids in the CDR3, from cysteine to phenylalanine inclusive. Left in the record is the CDR3 DNA by itself, 51 bases read in frame from the first base. Ends trimmed: V by 3 bases, J by 10 bases; bases unmatched to a gene: 14. Library creation used 5' RACE. Reads for this sample came from an Illumina HiSeq 2000. A universal primer binding site was introduced by template switching, and a unique molecular identifier was present in the final cDNA, enabling accurate counting of TCR cDNA molecules. Specific primers in the conserved constant-segment region were used to synthesize first-strand cDNA for the TCR alpha and beta chains. Each cDNA library was double barcoded, with a SMART-Mk sample barcode plus Illumina barcodes, to control for contamination. TruSeq adapter sequences along with Illumina sample barcodes were introduced in two successive PCR steps. Sequencing of the TCR alpha and beta cDNA libraries was done on the Illumina HiSeq platform using custom primers. As for the original processing: MiGEC was used to process raw reads and extract unique molecular identifiers, and MiXCR was used to find CDR3 positions. For each individual, recombination models were inferred using an EM algorithm with the repgenHMM and IGoR tools. Shared clonotypes were analyzed with the tcR package in R, and sharing was normalized by the product of cloneset sizes. Out-of-frame nonproductive sequences were analyzed to study raw recombination free of thymic and clonal selection effects. The raw public data were reprocessed by TCRdb itself: fastp quality trimming at Q25, MiXCR clonotype calling, in-frame beta chains only. CDR3 protein duplicates are merged, each entry listing the most common genes and DNA. The V and J calls, along with clone size, are taken from TCRdb and not from the paper's own processing. This sample is represented by approximately 1.8 million distinct CDR3 sequences; 25% to 35% of them were singletons. Over 0.25% of the sample rests with the top ten.

This clonotype was seen more than once but under ten times. This clone's antigen is unknown. Base qualities are not recorded, but no much larger clone differs from it by a single base. Only healthy Caucasian donors were included. The TCR sequence derives from a newborn girl in good health. Rearrangement joined TRBV20-1 to TRBJ2-1; 14 junctional bases match TRBD2. Sample: cord blood. The CDR3 region reads CSASPGTSGRIFKEQFF. Read as DNA, the sequence is TGCAGTGCTAGTCCAGGGACTAGCGGGAGAATCTTCAAGGAGCAGTTCTTC.